This T cell receptor (beta chain) stems from a study of cytomegalovirus exposure and HLA in healthy donors. General study findings and limits: Productive rates of about 90% or about 30% were seen for most TCR beta V segments in an earlier analysis.

Researchers ran the PCR with 60 Vbeta and 13 Jbeta primers. Only in-frame clones appear in the TCRdb table, and some are missing; sequencing was by immunoSEQ multiplex PCR. The sample has some 130,000 clones, approximately 80% seen once. Trimming stripped 2 bases from V and 3 bases from J, with 11 bases between. The CDR3 has 15 amino acids. CDR1 is SGHNT, CDR2 YYREEE, per germline (reference sequence). Turning to this clone: Its antigen is undetermined.

The rearrangement joins TRBV5-4 to TRBJ2-2; D is perhaps TRBD1 (5 bases). The TCR originated in a man aged 25 to 40 in good health and CMV-seronegative. The sequencing sample was made of PBMCs. The CDR3 spells CASSFGGADTGELFF. The CDR3, as DNA: TGTGCCAGCAGCTTCGGTGGGGCAGACACCGGGGAGCTGTTTTTT. Filled out from reference TRBV5-4 and TRBJ2-2, the complete variable domain reads ETGVTQSPTHLIKTRGQQVTLRCSSQSGHNTVSWYQQALGQGPQFIFQYYREEENGRGNFPPRFSGLQFPNYSSELNVNALELDDSALYLCASSFGGADTGELFFGEGSRLTVL.